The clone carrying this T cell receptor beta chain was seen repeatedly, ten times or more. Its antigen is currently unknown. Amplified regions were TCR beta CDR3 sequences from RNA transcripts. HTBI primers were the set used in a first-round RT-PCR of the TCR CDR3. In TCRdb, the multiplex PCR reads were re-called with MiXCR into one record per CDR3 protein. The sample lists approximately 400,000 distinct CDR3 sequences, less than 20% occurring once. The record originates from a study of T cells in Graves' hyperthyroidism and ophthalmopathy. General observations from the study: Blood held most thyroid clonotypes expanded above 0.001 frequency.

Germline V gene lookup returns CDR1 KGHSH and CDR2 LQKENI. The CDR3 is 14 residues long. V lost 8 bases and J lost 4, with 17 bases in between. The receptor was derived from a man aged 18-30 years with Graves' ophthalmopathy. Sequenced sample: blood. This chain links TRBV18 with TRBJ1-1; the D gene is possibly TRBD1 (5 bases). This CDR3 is CASGGGKGSTEAFF. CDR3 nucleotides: TGTGCCAGCGGGGGAGGGAAAGGAAGCACTGAAGCTTTCTTT.